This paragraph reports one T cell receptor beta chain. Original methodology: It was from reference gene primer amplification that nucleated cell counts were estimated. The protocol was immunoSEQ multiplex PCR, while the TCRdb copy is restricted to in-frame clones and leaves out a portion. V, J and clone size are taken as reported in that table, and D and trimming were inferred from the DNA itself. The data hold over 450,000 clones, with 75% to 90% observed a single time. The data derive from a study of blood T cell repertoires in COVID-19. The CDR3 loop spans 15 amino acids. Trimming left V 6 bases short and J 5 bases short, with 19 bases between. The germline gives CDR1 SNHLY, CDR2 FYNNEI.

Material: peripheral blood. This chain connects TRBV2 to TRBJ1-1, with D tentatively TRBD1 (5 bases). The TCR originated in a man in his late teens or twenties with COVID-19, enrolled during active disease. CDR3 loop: CASSSSGARGTEAFF. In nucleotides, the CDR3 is TGTGCCAGCAGCTCTTCCGGGGCCCGGGGGACTGAAGCTTTCTTT.